A selection of T cell receptor beta chains follows, all from one sample in a study of follicular helper T cells after annual influenza vaccination. Method: immunoSEQ multiplex PCR; TCRdb's copy keeps in-frame clones and lacks some. The sample contains roughly 7,700 clones, roughly 83% of which appear only once. This material consisted of CXCR5+ CD38- circulating T follicular helper cells from blood, taken 7 days after influenza vaccination. The receptors originated from an adult who received the influenza vaccine. Each CDR3 is given with its conserved first and last residue. The order of the fields is clone size, V gene, CDR3 protein. Rows may omit the clone size; those that give it use once, few, many or a size class.

>-|TRBV21-1
CARQAGANYGYTF
>-|TRBV14
CASSLGVYTEAFF
>-|TRBV7-9
CASSLQQGAPEAFF
>-|TRBV18
CASSPDRGNSPLHF
>-|TRBV30
CAWSVHRKHSPLHF
>-|TRBV6-6
CASSYSTGARDQPQHF
>-|TRBV6-1
CASNQGKDTEAFF
>-|TRBV20-1
CSARLSGEQYF
>-|TRBV5-1
CASSLSSQETQYF
>once|TRBV30
CAWSVSSLETQYF
>-|TRBV6-1
CASSDLGRTGGGYGYTF
>-|TRBV5-1
CASAQGVNTEAFF
>-|TRBV5-1
CASRYGDTQYF
>-|TRBV6-5
CASQSDLSGNTIYF
>-|TRBV7-2
CASSPDLYEQYF
>-|TRBV4-3
CASSQAWGNQPQHF
>-|TRBV5-1
CASSLGAGDSPPEQFF
>-|TRBV18
CASSPRGLYEQYF
>-|TRBV2
CASGTGHAANEQFF
>-|TRBV27
CASRSSGSGGYTF
>-|TRBV4-3
CASSQAWGNQPQHF
>-|TRBV9
CASSARTGPKNNEQFF
>-|TRBV21-1
CASSKSALAGDPGTQYF
>-|TRBV7-2
CASSPGQGASQGGYTF
>once|TRBV4-2
CASSPWTGKGVAGGPDTQYF
>few|TRBV28
CASTLIRQRSPLHF
>-|TRBV28
CASSLWGGTEAFF
>-|TRBV5-6
CASSPTGGAGANVLTF
>-|TRBV7-2
CASSSDPGTEQYF
>once|TRBV18
CASQLAASTDTQYF
>-|TRBV19
CASSKKAGASGANVLTF
>-|TRBV2
CASSAFGQGNSPLHF
>-|TRBV19
CASSIGGNIRYSNQPQHF
>-|TRBV5-1
CASSFQTSGDSTDTQYF
>-|TRBV28
CASSLYSGGTDTQYF
>-|TRBV7-8
CASSSGTGVRYTF
>once|TRBV28
CASSIRLAGSDTQYF
>-|TRBV10-2
CASKSGGLGEQFF
>-|TRBV29-1
CSVEDRGRSLTNGYTF
>-|TRBV25-1
CASLSDLSSYNEQFF
>-|TRBV6-1
CASSEAWGFGSNQPQHF
>-|TRBV29-1
CSGHGWGSTDTQYF
>-|TRBV7-3
CASSLQQGDSPLHF
>-|TRBV20-1
CSARAHHEQYF